This T cell receptor beta chain was recovered during a study of blood T cells in healthy people across ages. Using a J-beta primer mix together with a sample-barcoded 5' primer, a second PCR was run for roughly 6 to 11 cycles. A template-switch adaptor containing 12 random nucleotides labeled each cDNA molecule. TCRdb independently ran MiXCR on the 5' RACE reads; one entry per CDR3 protein. The repertoire holds about 1.5 million distinct CDR3 sequences, with approximately 42% as singletons. Broader study findings: Diversity was estimated from one million T cells, and these estimates were considered underestimates. With naive T cell percentage, TCR beta diversity showed a strong correlation. Relative to aged donors, long-lived donors carried more naive CD4+ cells and displayed higher diversity.

There are a few counts of this clonotype. Its antigen is currently unknown. Sequenced material: blood. The TCR comes from a young woman in good health.

The CDR3, as DNA: TGCGCCAGCAGCTTGACGGCGGGCAGCCAAGAGACCCAGTACTTC. Translation gives CASSLTAGSQETQYF. This chain uses TRBV5-1 with TRBJ2-5; a possible D gene is TRBD2 (5 bases). The CDR3 totals 15 residues. The germline gives CDR1 SGHRS, CDR2 YFSETQ. V was shortened by 1 base and J by 1 base, with 11 bases between the two germline ends.